This TCR beta chain was found in a study of blood T cells in healthy people across ages. Broader study findings: The CMV status of each donor remained undetermined, and this could have confounded shifts in expanded clonotypes. Age showed a roughly linear inverse relationship with TCR beta diversity per million T cells.

Germline lookup yields CDR1 LGHNA and CDR2 YNFKEQ. The CDR3 sequence is 17 residues long. The junction had 5 bases not matched to a gene; V was cut back by 1 base and J by 0 bases. Alongside a J-beta primer mix, a sample-barcoded 5' primer served in a second PCR lasting 7 to 11 cycles. Template switching added a 12-random-nucleotide identifier to every cDNA molecule. Each CDR3 protein is one row after TCRdb ran MiXCR on the 5' RACE reads. The table lists about a million distinct CDR3 sequences, roughly half of them singletons. Comment on this clonotype: Its specificity is not known.

Total RNA extraction produced at least 5.5 micrograms (per sample) for the study. The sample comprised blood. The TCR sequence derives from a woman aged 60-70 years in good health. J is TRBJ2-2 and V is TRBV4-2; 7 nucleotides agree with TRBD2. The CDR3 loop reads CASSQVEAGSNTGELFF. The CDR3 nucleotides are TGTGCCAGCAGCCAAGTAGAAGCGGGATCGAACACCGGGGAGCTGTTTTTT.